The 19 T cell receptor beta chains in this list originate from one sample, sequenced in a study of T cell responses to AZD1222 COVID-19 vaccine. Some clones are missing from TCRdb's copy, which holds only in-frame ones; the method was immunoSEQ multiplex PCR. The table has roughly 140,000 clones, around 88% seen once. The sample in question was peripheral blood, obtained on day 0 of AZD1222 vaccination. The source of these receptors is an adult in good health.

The CDR3 bases are TGTGCCAGCAGTCGACGACAGGGGGCCAGTACACCCCTCCACTTT. It encodes CASSRRQGASTPLHF. This rearrangement joins TRBV28 to TRBJ1-6; TRBD1 matches 10 bases. The CDR3 is made up of 15 amino acids. The J segment lost 11 bases and the V segment lost 5 bases, leaving 9 bases of the junction unmatched. Germline V gene lookup returns CDR1 MDHEN and CDR2 SYDVKM.

This chain uses TRBV9 with TRBJ1-2; unclear D gene. There are 12 residues in the CDR3. The germline CDR1 and CDR2 sequences are SGDLS and YYNGEE. V was shortened by 5 bases and J by 7 bases, with 12 bases between the two germline ends. The CDR3 here is CASRAGDTGYTF. CDR3 coding DNA: TGTGCCAGCAGGGCGGGTGACACTGGCTACACCTTC.

The chain combines TRBV4-2 with TRBJ2-5; D is uncertain. CDR1 is LGHNA, CDR2 YNFKEQ, per germline. Trimming took off 0 bases at V and 8 bases at J, with 16 bases between the two ends. CDR3 size: 15 residues. CDR3 region: CASSQDSRSARTQYF. The CDR3 DNA reads as TGTGCCAGCAGCCAAGATTCCAGGTCGGCTAGAACCCAGTACTTC.

This chain links TRBV7-9 with TRBJ2-3, with 8 positions matching TRBD2. This CDR3 contains 16 residues. The junction had 6 bases not matched to a gene; V was cut back by 1 base and J by 3 bases. Germline V gene sequence: CDR1 SEHNR, CDR2 FQNEAQ (reference sequence). CDR3 sequence: CASSLESGRWTDTQYF. As DNA, the CDR3 is TGTGCCAGCAGCTTAGAGAGCGGGAGATGGACAGATACGCAGTATTTT.

This chain joins TRBV10-3 and TRBJ1-1; 10 bases map to TRBD1. J gave up 6 bases and V 4 bases, and 2 bases lay outside the gene matches. The CDR3 covers 13 residues. Germline-derived CDR1 and CDR2 are ENHRY and SYGVKD. The CDR3 region is CAISGQGASEAFF. CDR3 nucleotide sequence: TGTGCCATCAGTGGACAGGGGGCCTCTGAAGCTTTCTTT.

This chain joins TRBV18 and TRBJ2-5; D unclear. Trimming shortened V by 0 bases and J by 4 bases, and 3 bases separated the two germline ends. The V gene's germline CDR1 is KGHSH and CDR2 LQKENI. This CDR3 is built from 12 residues. As DNA, the CDR3 is TGTGCCAGCTCACCACCGACAGAGACCCAGTACTTC. The encoded protein is CASSPPTETQYF.

In this sample, this clone turned up a few times. DNA for the CDR3: TGTGCCAGCAGCCGAACAACCGAGCAGTACTTC. Translation: CASSRTTEQYF. This chain connects TRBV7-9 to TRBJ2-7; D remains ambiguous. The V and J ends lost 5 bases and 6 bases respectively, with 8 bases between them. The CDR3 covers 11 residues. Germline V lookup: CDR1 SEHNR, CDR2 FQNEAQ (reference sequence).

The chain uses TRBV7-2 and TRBJ2-2; D is ambiguous. The CDR3 covers 15 residues. Germline V gives CDR1 SGHTA, CDR2 FQGNSA. Trimming removed 7 bases at V and 0 bases at J, with 12 bases between. CDR3 sequence (DNA): TGTGCCAGCAATCAGCCTATGGCGAACACCGGGGAGCTGTTTTTT. Its protein is CASNQPMANTGELFF.

V gene TRBV6-5 combines with J gene TRBJ1-3; D remains unclear. Germline CDR1 is MNHEY and CDR2 is SVGAGI. The CDR3 extends over 11 amino acids. The V end lost 7 bases, the J end lost 1 base, and 2 bases lay between the germline ends. CDR3 bases: TGTGCCAGCAATTCTGGAAACACCATATATTTT. Protein product: CASNSGNTIYF.

The chain carries TRBV2 and TRBJ2-7; D unresolved. The ends were cut back, 3 bases at V and 4 bases at J, with 4 bases in the middle. Germline lookup yields CDR1 SNHLY and CDR2 FYNNEI. CDR3 size: 11 residues. CDR3 amino acids: CASSEGYEQYF. The DNA of the CDR3 is TGTGCCAGCAGTGAGGGGTACGAGCAGTACTTC.

This chain joins TRBV11-1 and TRBJ2-7, with D tentatively TRBD2 (7 bases). Deletions cut 5 bases from V and 0 bases from J, with 17 bases between. Per the germline V gene, CDR1 is SGHAT and CDR2 is FQDESV (reference sequence). The CDR3 spans 16 residues. The CDR3 DNA sequence: TGTGCCAGCAGCGGGACGGGGGGCCGATTCTCCTACGAGCAGTACTTC. Translation gives CASSGTGGRFSYEQYF.

V usage is TRBV19 and J usage is TRBJ1-2, with 8 nucleotides matching TRBD1. Germline values: CDR1 LNHDA, CDR2 SQIVND (reference sequence). CDR3 size: 14 residues. V shed 4 bases, J shed 4 bases, and the junction held 5 bases outside the gene matches. The CDR3 DNA reads as TGTGCCAGTAGTAGGGACAGGATCGGCTATGGCTACACCTTC. This codes for CASSRDRIGYGYTF.

The chain uses TRBV27 and TRBJ1-2, with 7 bases matching TRBD1. Germline values: CDR1 MNHEY, CDR2 SMNVEV (reference sequence). The CDR3 contains 13 residues. The trim removed 7 bases at V and 8 bases at J, leaving 10 bases unmatched. CDR3 coding DNA: TGTGCCAGCACCTTACAGGGGATGTGGGGCTACACCTTC. Amino acids: CASTLQGMWGYTF.

The chain joins TRBV7-9 to TRBJ1-2; D perhaps matches TRBD1 (5 bases). Between the trimmed V and J ends, which lost 5 bases and 6 bases, there was a span of 16 bases. Germline values: CDR1 SEHNR, CDR2 FQNEAQ (reference sequence). The CDR3 consists of 14 residues. The CDR3 DNA follows: TGTGCCAGCAGCCTGGACAAGGAGGTCGATGGCTACACCTTC. Its translation is CASSLDKEVDGYTF. Using reference TRBV7-9 and TRBJ1-2 for the parts outside the CDR3, the full variable domain is DTGVSQNPRHKITKRGQNVTFRCDPISEHNRLYWYRQTLGQGPEFLTYFQNEAQLEKSRLLSDRFSAERPKGSFSTLEIQRTEQGDSAMYLCASSLDKEVDGYTFGSGTRLTVV.

The chain is built from TRBV28 and TRBJ1-2; D unclear. Looked up from germline, CDR1 is MDHEN and CDR2 is SYDVKM. The V end was cut by 8 bases, the J end by 14 bases, with 15 bases between. This CDR3 is built from 10 residues. CDR3 DNA sequence: TGTGCCAGCGGAGGGTGGTCCCAGACCTTC. Protein sequence: CASGGWSQTF.

The chain recombines TRBV28 with TRBJ1-6, with D perhaps TRBD1 (6 bases). The CDR3 loop spans 15 amino acids. V lost 7 bases to trimming and J lost 7 bases, with 17 bases between them. The germline V gene encodes CDR1 MDHEN and CDR2 SYDVKM. The CDR3 here is CASNPPGGRNSPLHF. Written as DNA, the CDR3 is TGTGCCAGCAATCCCCCGGGGGGCCGAAATTCACCCCTCCACTTT.

The chain uses TRBV9 and TRBJ2-1, with 13 nucleotides matching TRBD2. V dropped 0 bases and J dropped 7; count of bases not matched to a gene: 4. The CDR3 totals 16 residues. Per the germline V gene, CDR1 is SGDLS and CDR2 is YYNGEE. This CDR3 reads CASSVVTSGRGNEQFF. Here the CDR3 DNA reads TGTGCCAGCAGCGTAGTAACTAGCGGGAGGGGTAATGAGCAGTTCTTC.

CDR3 in DNA: TGTGCCAGCAGCTTCGGCAAGGGGGGTGAAGACGGCTACACCTTC. Its protein product is CASSFGKGGEDGYTF. The V gene is TRBV7-9, the J gene TRBJ1-2; maybe TRBD1 (6 bases). Germline CDR1 SEHNR, CDR2 FQNEAQ (reference sequence). The V and J ends lost 3 bases and 8 bases respectively, with 19 bases between them. The CDR3 is 15 residues long. Full variable domain (missing parts from reference TRBV7-9 and TRBJ1-2): DTGVSQNPRHKITKRGQNVTFRCDPISEHNRLYWYRQTLGQGPEFLTYFQNEAQLEKSRLLSDRFSAERPKGSFSTLEIQRTEQGDSAMYLCASSFGKGGEDGYTFGSGTRLTVV.

The chain carries TRBV9 and TRBJ2-2, with TRBD2 identical over 9 bases. CDR1 SGDLS and CDR2 YYNGEE come from the germline V gene. The trim removed 4 bases at V and 1 base at J, leaving 5 bases unmatched. The CDR3 covers 16 residues. The CDR3 region is CASSSRLAENTGELFF. CDR3 nucleotides: TGTGCCAGCAGCTCAAGACTAGCGGAGAACACCGGGGAGCTGTTTTTT.